Presented here are 18 T cell receptor beta chains from one specimen sequenced in a study of beta chain features in type 1 diabetes. Study observations and caveats: TCRB CDR3s from Type 1 diabetes patients were moderately but significantly shorter in all four CD4+ subsets.

Every isolated RNA sample was fully reverse transcribed, so sequencing captured expressed TCRB transcripts. Only in-frame clones appear in the TCRdb table, and some are missing; sequencing was by immunoSEQ multiplex PCR. The sample records a few hundred thousand clones, roughly 14% being singletons. These receptors' targets are unknown. Sequenced: naive CD4+ T cells from blood. These TCRs come from a man aged 25-45 years with type 1 diabetes.

This chain connects TRBV18 to TRBJ2-3; D is perhaps TRBD1 (6 bases). This CDR3 spans 15 amino acids. Germline assignment: CDR1 KGHSH and CDR2 LQKENI. Trimming took 3 bases from V and 5 from J, leaving 15 bases between them. CDR3 protein: CASSPRQGSLDTQYF. In DNA, the CDR3 is TGTGCCAGCTCACCGAGGCAGGGGTCCCTAGATACGCAGTATTTT.

This rearrangement joins TRBV5-1 to TRBJ2-5; no definite D call. The germline gives CDR1 SGHRS, CDR2 YFSETQ. V lost 2 bases, J lost 2 bases, and 10 bases lay in between. The CDR3 covers 14 residues. CDR3 sequence reads: CASSFGRNQETQYF. The DNA for the CDR3 is TGCGCCAGCAGCTTTGGCAGAAATCAAGAGACCCAGTACTTC.

This clone appeared a few times. The V and J genes are TRBV27 and TRBJ2-3; 7 bases line up with TRBD1. This CDR3 comprises 14 residues. The germline gives CDR1 MNHEY, CDR2 SMNVEV (reference sequence). Losses at the gene ends were 8 bases for V and 3 bases for J; bases not matched to a gene: 8. CDR3 in amino acids: CASWKGAYTDTQYF. CDR3 bases: TGTGCCAGCTGGAAGGGGGCATATACAGATACGCAGTATTTT.

A few counts support this clone. The gene calls are TRBV28 and TRBJ1-6, with D tentatively TRBD1 (6 bases). Germline V gene data show CDR1 as MDHEN and CDR2 as SYDVKM. The CDR3 is made up of 16 amino acids. Trimming stripped 6 bases from V and 9 bases from J, with 21 bases between. The CDR3 here is CASSQPRGTYGSPLHF. The CDR3 DNA reads as TGTGCCAGCAGCCAACCCAGGGGTACCTATGGTTCACCCCTCCACTTT.

The chain is built from TRBV25-1 and TRBJ2-7; TRBD2 matches 14 bases. CDR3 length: 16 residues. The germline V gene encodes CDR1 MGHDK and CDR2 SYGVNS. Trimming took 6 bases from V and 2 from J; bases not matched to a gene: 6. The CDR3: CASSPGTSGGAYEQYF. The CDR3 region has the DNA TGTGCCAGCAGCCCCGGGACTAGCGGGGGTGCCTACGAGCAGTACTTC.

V usage is TRBV5-6 and J usage is TRBJ2-7; D not resolved. This CDR3 comprises 12 residues. Germline V lookup: CDR1 SGHDT, CDR2 YYEEEE. V lost 4 bases to trimming and J lost 4 bases, with 9 bases between them. The CDR3 DNA follows: TGTGCCAGCAGCCGGGTTGGTTACGAGCAGTACTTC. Its protein is CASSRVGYEQYF.

The chain carries TRBV5-1 and TRBJ2-7; TRBD1 might be the D (6 bases). V was clipped by 4 bases and J by 3 bases, with 17 bases between them. Germline CDR1 reads SGHRS; CDR2 reads YFSETQ. The CDR3 length is 15 residues. The CDR3 coding sequence is TGCGCCAGCAGCCTTATCTCAGGGGCGGGCTACGAGCAGTACTTC. This encodes CASSLISGAGYEQYF.

This clone was seen just once. The rearrangement uses TRBV18 and TRBJ2-6, with 7 positions matching TRBD1. Germline CDR1 KGHSH, CDR2 LQKENI. The CDR3 contains 18 residues. Trimming removed 3 bases from V and 0 bases from J; junction bases left unmatched: 8. The CDR3 coding sequence is TGTGCCAGCTCACCTTGGACAGGCCCGGACTCTGGGGCCAACGTCCTGACTTTC. Its protein is CASSPWTGPDSGANVLTF.

The rearrangement joins TRBV29-1 to TRBJ2-1, with unresolved D. The germline V and J ends were trimmed by 4 bases and 4 bases, with 20 bases remaining between them. There are 16 residues in the CDR3. Germline CDR1 is SQVTM and CDR2 is ANQGSEA. CDR3 sequence (DNA): TGCAGCGTTGCGGGTACTTCGGCACCACGGTACAATGAGCAGTTCTTC. Protein sequence: CSVAGTSAPRYNEQFF.

The chain uses TRBV30 and TRBJ2-3, with D possibly being TRBD1 (5 bases). Germline V gene data show CDR1 as GTSNPN and CDR2 as SVGIG (reference sequence). Trimming took off 5 bases at V and 5 bases at J, with 11 bases between the two ends. The CDR3 consists of 12 residues. CDR3 nucleotides: TGTGCCTGGGTGGGGCGTGGAGATACGCAGTATTTT. Its translation is CAWVGRGDTQYF.

The chain links TRBV6-5 to TRBJ2-1; D gene ambiguous. This CDR3 contains 12 residues. V gave up 5 bases and J gave up 8 bases, with 10 bases separating them. In germline, CDR1 is MNHEY, CDR2 SVGAGI. CDR3 sequence (DNA): TGTGCCAGCAGTCCCCCCGGAGATGAGCAGTTCTTC. It specifies CASSPPGDEQFF.

The chain links TRBV2 to TRBJ1-4; 11 nucleotides line up with TRBD1. Trimming removed 8 bases from V and 10 bases from J; junction bases left unmatched: 12. The CDR3 is 15 residues long. Germline values: CDR1 SNHLY, CDR2 FYNNEI. The chain's CDR3 is CASGLTGTGGVKLFF. CDR3 in DNA: TGTGCCAGCGGATTGACCGGGACAGGGGGAGTAAAACTGTTTTTT.

The genes are TRBV5-1 and TRBJ2-5; a possible D gene is TRBD1 (6 bases). The CDR3 is 13 amino acids. Per the germline V gene, CDR1 is SGHRS and CDR2 is YFSETQ. V gave up 4 bases and J gave up 3 bases, with 10 bases separating them. The CDR3 DNA sequence: TGCGCCAGCAGCACAGGGTTGGAAGAGACCCAGTACTTC. Translating gives CASSTGLEETQYF.

The chain carries TRBV30 and TRBJ1-5; the match to TRBD1 covers 8 bases. The junction had 6 bases not matched to a gene; V was cut back by 2 bases and J by 6 bases. There are 14 residues in the CDR3. From germline, CDR1 is GTSNPN and CDR2 SVGIG (reference sequence). CDR3 loop: CAWSTTGAGQPQHF. CDR3 in DNA: TGTGCCTGGAGTACGACAGGGGCCGGTCAGCCCCAGCATTTT. The full variable domain, in which reference TRBV30 and TRBJ1-5 provide the parts outside the CDR3, is SQTIHQWPATLVQPVGSPLSLECTVEGTSNPNLYWYRQAAGRGLQLLFYSVGIGQISSEVPQNLSASRPQDRQFILSSKKLLLSDSGFYLCAWSTTGAGQPQHFGDGTRLSIL.

This sequence joins TRBV15 and TRBJ2-7; 10 bases line up with TRBD1. CDR1 is LNHNV, CDR2 YYDKDF, per germline (reference sequence). V dropped 1 base and J dropped 1; count of bases not matched to a gene: 4. The CDR3 runs to 16 residues. CDR3: CATSRVGGQGSYEQYF. In DNA, the CDR3 is TGTGCCACCAGCAGAGTCGGGGGACAGGGGTCCTACGAGCAGTACTTC.

The chain has TRBV6-5 and TRBJ1-5; 10 bases are shared with TRBD1. J was trimmed by 3 bases and V by 6 bases; bases with no gene match: 5. The CDR3 is made up of 15 amino acids. Germline V gene sequence: CDR1 MNHEY, CDR2 SVGAGI. Here the CDR3 reads CASSRTGGDNQPQHF. The CDR3 nucleotides are TGTGCCAGCAGCCGGACAGGGGGTGACAATCAGCCCCAGCATTTT.

The V gene is TRBV6-5, the J gene TRBJ2-5, with D perhaps matching TRBD1 (5 bases). The DNA end is a closer match to TRBJ2-7, so the J assignment may be wrong. The CDR3 sequence is 15 residues long. The germline CDR1 and CDR2 sequences are MNHEY and SVGAGI. In DNA, the CDR3 is TGTGCCAGCAGTTACTCTCCGGACATCTCCTACGAGCAGTACTTC. It yields the protein CASSYSPDISYEQYF.

The chain is built from TRBV11-2 and TRBJ2-7; 8 positions agree with TRBD1. Germline trimming cut 3 bases from V and 3 bases from J; bases unmatched to any gene: 7. Looked up from germline, CDR1 is SGHAT and CDR2 is FQNNGV. CDR3 length: 15 residues. The CDR3 sequence: CASSFMTGTGYEQYF. CDR3 DNA sequence: TGTGCCAGCAGCTTCATGACAGGGACAGGCTACGAGCAGTACTTC.